This TCR beta chain was found in a study of CD8 T cells in ankylosing spondylitis. Study findings and constraints: Earlier work had already found some motif variants in reactive arthritis synovial fluid and blood.

As for this clonotype: Antigen unknown.

Library preparation for TCR beta used quantitative 5'-RACE with molecular barcodes. TCRdb reprocessed the 5' RACE reads via MiXCR and lists one record per CDR3 protein. Of 300,000 to 350,000 distinct CDR3 sequences in the sample, under 25% were seen once. The V gene's germline CDR1 is SNHLY and CDR2 FYNNEI. V lost 5 bases, J lost 5 bases, and 9 bases lay in between. This CDR3 has 12 residues. J is TRBJ1-1 and V is TRBV2; D is unclear. This sequence originates from a female donor with ankylosing spondylitis or in good health (not recorded which). Sequenced: blood, either unsorted or a sorted T cell fraction (not recorded which). The CDR3 loop reads CASSTQGTEAFF. CDR3 nucleotides: TGTGCCAGCAGTACCCAAGGAACTGAAGCTTTCTTT.